This T cell receptor (beta chain) was recorded in a study of blood T cell repertoires in COVID-19. Across the whole study: Spain, Italy and the United States supplied samples that represented acute and convalescent COVID-19. Sources were T cells, B-cell-depleted T cells, or PBMCs; the material itself was cDNA or gDNA.

Germline lookup yields CDR1 MDHEN and CDR2 SYDVKM. The CDR3 loop spans 15 amino acids. With 1 base clipped from V and 6 bases from J, the junction kept 6 bases outside the gene matches. Per the original methods: Amplified reference gene primers provided the basis for estimating nucleated cell counts. Repertoires were generated with immunoSEQ multiplex PCR, while TCRdb's copy carries only in-frame clones and drops some. V and J calls and clone size come straight from that table; D and trimming were deduced from the DNA. The table includes about 130,000 clones, around nine tenths detected once. While infection was still active, Seattle patients were enrolled and then followed longitudinally.

This TCR was sampled from a man in his fifties or sixties with COVID-19, enrolled during active disease. The sample taken for sequencing was peripheral blood. The chain is built from TRBV28 and TRBJ2-1; 7 nucleotides agree with TRBD2. CDR3 sequence (DNA): TGTGCCAGCAGTTTATCGCTAGCGGACGTCAATGAGCAGTTCTTC. Amino acids: CASSLSLADVNEQFF.